The present entry profiles one T cell receptor beta chain with its context. The antigen remains undetermined. The PCR contained 60 Vbeta and 13 Jbeta primers. Data came from immunoSEQ multiplex PCR; TCRdb stores just in-frame clones and leaves some out. The table lists 35,000 to 50,000 clones, 60% to 70% of them singletons. The data derive from a study of cytomegalovirus exposure and HLA in healthy donors. Overall study: Researchers found that more than 70% of 350 to 500 genotyped donors fell within the Caucasian-associated ancestry cluster.

Germline CDR1 and CDR2: SGHTA and FQGNSA. The CDR3 contains 15 residues. V was pared by 5 bases and J by 2 bases, with 8 bases of the junction left unmatched. Study-wide findings and caveats: A later analysis linked around 17,000 TCR beta sequences to HLA alleles at 0.05 false discovery rate. CMV serostatus was the sole immune exposure information available.

The source material was PBMCs. The V call is TRBV7-2, the J call TRBJ2-5, with 7 bases aligning to TRBD2. The receptor was isolated from a man aged 35 to 55 in good health and CMV-seronegative. This CDR3 is CASSARGGTQETQYF. The CDR3 DNA reads as TGTGCCAGCAGCGCCCGGGGAGGGACTCAAGAGACCCAGTACTTC.